This entry lists 26 T cell receptor beta chains sequenced from one sample in a study of shared clonotypes between healthy human individuals. Sequenced by immunoSEQ multiplex PCR; TCRdb stores in-frame clones only, minus some. In the table there are hundreds of thousands of clones, approximately 96% of which are singletons. Naivety among CD8 cells was defined by CD45RO negativity and positive CCR7 selection, thereby excluding terminally differentiated effector memory CD45RA+ cells. The sample was naive CD8+ T cells sorted from blood. The source of these receptors is a woman aged 30 to 39 in good health.

This clone was found once. This chain joins TRBV21-1 and TRBJ2-7. TRBV21-1 is a pseudogene. CDR3 length equals 15 residues. CDR3 DNA: TGTGCCAGCAGCAAAGACGGAAGGGTCCCTCGAGAGCAGTACTTC. Protein sequence: CASSKDGRVPREQYF.

The gene calls are TRBV13 and TRBJ1-1; D is unresolved. The V end lost 4 bases, the J end lost 0 bases, and 9 bases lay between the germline ends. The CDR3 has 14 residues. Germline assignment: CDR1 PRHDT and CDR2 FYEKMQ (reference sequence). CDR3 region: CASSSDTLNTEAFF. CDR3 in DNA: TGTGCCAGCAGCTCCGACACGTTGAACACTGAAGCTTTCTTT.

The chain has TRBV15 and TRBJ1-5; TRBD1 matches at 9 bases. Germline assignment: CDR1 LNHNV and CDR2 YYDKDF (reference sequence). V gave up 3 bases and J gave up 3 bases; unmatched junction bases: 3. This CDR3 contains 15 residues. CDR3 residues: CATSSGTGINQPQHF. The CDR3 bases are TGTGCCACCAGCAGTGGGACAGGGATCAATCAGCCCCAGCATTTT.

This chain joins TRBV11-2 and TRBJ2-5; D call uncertain. There are 15 residues in the CDR3. V gave up 5 bases and J gave up 0 bases, with 13 bases separating them. Germline V lookup: CDR1 SGHAT, CDR2 FQNNGV. CDR3 DNA sequence: TGTGCCAGCAGCCCGTTAGAAAGGAACCAAGAGACCCAGTACTTC. This gives the protein CASSPLERNQETQYF. Full variable domain (missing parts from reference TRBV11-2 and TRBJ2-5): EAGVAQSPRYKIIEKRQSVAFWCNPISGHATLYWYQQILGQGPKLLIQFQNNGVVDDSQLPKDRFSAERLKGVDSTLKIQPAKLEDSAVYLCASSPLERNQETQYFGPGTRLLVL.

The V call is TRBV7-6, the J call TRBJ1-2, with 9 bases identical to TRBD1. Per germline, CDR1 SGHVS and CDR2 FNYEAQ. Trimming at V came to 3 bases and at J to 6 bases, leaving 5 bases not matched to a gene. The CDR3 consists of 14 residues. As DNA, the CDR3 is TGTGCCAGCAGCTTTGGGACAGGGAGGAATGGCTACACCTTC. Translating it yields CASSFGTGRNGYTF.

The rearrangement joins TRBV27 to TRBJ1-1, with D unresolved. This CDR3 comprises 13 residues. V shed 4 bases and J shed 4 bases, with 10 bases lying between them. CDR1 and CDR2 from the germline V gene are MNHEY and SMNVEV (reference sequence). The CDR3 spells CASSSKYTTEAFF. DNA for the CDR3: TGTGCCAGCAGTTCGAAGTATACCACTGAAGCTTTCTTT.

The chain combines TRBV28 with TRBJ1-2; the D is unclear. The V gene lost 4 bases and the J gene lost 0 bases, with 6 bases spanning the gap. The CDR3 runs 13 residues. Per the germline V gene, CDR1 is MDHEN and CDR2 is SYDVKM. The CDR3 spells CASSSTSNYGYTF. As DNA, the CDR3 is TGTGCCAGCAGTTCCACCTCTAACTATGGCTACACCTTC.

In its sample, this clone was seen a few times. The chain couples TRBV27 to TRBJ2-3; no definite D call. The CDR3 has 13 residues. Germline loops: CDR1 MNHEY, CDR2 SMNVEV (reference sequence). V lost 0 bases and J 7 bases, leaving 8 bases between the germline ends. The CDR3: CASSLSGWHTQYF. The CDR3 nucleotides are TGTGCCAGCAGTTTATCAGGGTGGCATACGCAGTATTTT.

This rearrangement joins TRBV7-8 to TRBJ1-2, with 7 bases matching TRBD1. The germline gives CDR1 SGHVS, CDR2 FQNEAQ. CDR3 size: 16 residues. With V trimmed by 1 base and J by 7 bases, 12 bases remained unmatched. The CDR3 bases are TGTGCCAGCAGCTTAGACCGGGTTGGACAGGTGTTTGGCTACACCTTC. This translates into CASSLDRVGQVFGYTF.

CDR3 sequence: CASSLTGSQGTGELFF. The CDR3 nucleotides are TGTGCCAGCAGCCTCACTGGGAGTCAGGGTACCGGGGAGCTGTTTTTT. This chain connects TRBV21-1 to TRBJ2-2. TRBV21-1 is a pseudogene locus. The CDR3 contains 16 residues.

The V gene is TRBV7-8, the J gene TRBJ2-5, with 7 bases matching TRBD2. The end of the DNA fits TRBJ2-7 better, so the J call may be wrong. The CDR3 has 14 amino acids. The germline CDR1 and CDR2 sequences are SGHVS and FQNEAQ. The CDR3: CASSAGTTNYEQYF. For the CDR3, the DNA is TGTGCCAGCAGCGCGGGGACTACCAACTACGAGCAGTACTTC.

This sequence joins TRBV6-5 and TRBJ2-7; 7 positions match TRBD2. Trimming cost V 2 bases and J 4 bases; bases outside gene matches: 5. The CDR3 is 14 residues long. The germline V gene encodes CDR1 MNHEY and CDR2 SVGAGI. The CDR3 is CASSYPGGLYEQYF. The CDR3 coding sequence is TGTGCCAGCAGTTACCCGGGGGGTTTATACGAGCAGTACTTC.

This clone was seen just once. This chain links TRBV7-6 with TRBJ2-2; either TRBD1 or TRBD2 may fit D (5 bases each). Trimming removed 5 bases from V and 5 bases from J, with 15 bases in between. The V gene's germline CDR1 is SGHVS and CDR2 FNYEAQ. This CDR3 comprises 15 residues. CDR3 sequence reads: CASSPGTRRTGELFF. Here the CDR3 DNA reads TGTGCCAGCAGCCCCGGGACCCGGCGTACCGGGGAGCTGTTTTTT.

This chain connects TRBV19 to TRBJ2-7; 9 bases line up with TRBD1. CDR1 and CDR2 (germline): LNHDA, SQIVND (reference sequence). The V segment lost 3 bases and the J segment 5 bases; nucleotides outside the gene matches: 2. The CDR3 is made up of 13 amino acids. CDR3 DNA sequence: TGTGCCAGTAGTATTGGGACAGGGAACGAGCAGTACTTC. It translates to CASSIGTGNEQYF.

The rearrangement joins TRBV4-1 to TRBJ1-1; 7 bases align to TRBD1. With 0 bases clipped from V and 7 bases from J, the junction kept 11 bases outside the gene matches. The CDR3 has 16 residues. Germline V lookup: CDR1 MGHRA, CDR2 YSYEKL. This CDR3 is CASSQDPGQGGNEAFF. The CDR3 DNA reads as TGCGCCAGCAGCCAAGACCCGGGGCAGGGGGGAAATGAAGCTTTCTTT.

This clone was counted a single time. The rearrangement joins TRBV27 to TRBJ2-5, with D uncertain. The better agreement between TRBJ2-7 and the DNA end casts doubt on the J call. Germline CDR1 MNHEY, CDR2 SMNVEV (reference sequence). The CDR3 has 16 amino acids. The CDR3 reads CASSLNNRGQDYEQYF. The DNA for the CDR3 is TGTGCCAGCAGTTTAAATAACAGAGGTCAGGATTACGAGCAGTACTTC.

The V and J genes are TRBV9 and TRBJ1-6; TRBD1 might be the D (6 bases). Trimming stripped 3 bases from V and 14 bases from J, with 12 bases between. Germline CDR1 is SGDLS and CDR2 is YYNGEE. CDR3 length: 12 amino acids. This CDR3 reads CASSAWDNTLHF. DNA of the CDR3: TGTGCCAGCAGCGCCTGGGACAACACCCTCCACTTT.

This rearrangement joins TRBV13 to TRBJ2-1; 8 bases agree with TRBD2. The CDR3 has 16 amino acids. J gave up 5 bases and V 5 bases, and 11 bases lay outside the gene matches. Germline loops: CDR1 PRHDT, CDR2 FYEKMQ (reference sequence). CDR3 nucleotides: TGTGCCAGCAGCGCGACCGCCGGGACTAGAAACAATGAGCAGTTCTTC. It translates to CASSATAGTRNNEQFF.

This rearrangement joins TRBV28 to TRBJ2-7; weak D call: TRBD1 (5 bases). V shed 4 bases and J shed 3 bases, with 10 bases lying between them. This CDR3 has 13 residues. CDR1 is MDHEN and CDR2 is SYDVKM in the germline V gene. This CDR3 is CASSSRVGYEQYF. The CDR3, as DNA: TGTGCCAGCAGTTCCAGGGTAGGCTACGAGCAGTACTTC.

The J gene is TRBJ2-3, the V gene TRBV19; the D gene is possibly TRBD2 (6 bases). This CDR3 contains 13 residues. Germline V gives CDR1 LNHDA, CDR2 SQIVND (reference sequence). CDR3 region: CATRPEAGDTQYF. As DNA, the CDR3 is TGTGCTACCCGCCCTGAGGCGGGGGATACGCAGTATTTT.

The chain recombines TRBV29-1 with TRBJ2-5, with unresolved D. The end of the DNA fits TRBJ2-7 better, so the J call may be wrong. The CDR3 is 12 amino acids. From germline, CDR1 is SQVTM and CDR2 ANQGSEA. The CDR3 DNA reads TGCAGCGTGGTCAATCGTGGGTACGAGCAGTACTTC. Protein product: CSVVNRGYEQYF.

This sequence joins TRBV10-1 and TRBJ2-3, with D maybe TRBD2 (5 bases). The germline V gene encodes CDR1 WNHNN and CDR2 SYGVQD (reference sequence). The CDR3 sequence is 13 residues long. V lost 6 bases to trimming and J lost 8 bases, with 15 bases between them. CDR3 bases: TGCGCCAGCAGCCCCCGCCTAGGAGGTACGCAGTATTTT. Its translation: CASSPRLGGTQYF.

The V gene is TRBV28, the J gene TRBJ2-1, with D maybe TRBD1 (6 bases). The CDR3 consists of 15 residues. V was clipped by 6 bases and J by 8 bases, with 20 bases between them. Germline V gene data show CDR1 as MDHEN and CDR2 as SYDVKM. The CDR3 region is CASSKTGSNRDEQFF. CDR3 sequence (DNA): TGTGCCAGCAGCAAGACAGGAAGCAATAGGGATGAGCAGTTCTTC.

This chain uses TRBV27 with TRBJ1-2; 11 nucleotides align to TRBD1. The CDR3 is 13 residues long. Looked up from germline, CDR1 is MNHEY and CDR2 is SMNVEV (reference sequence). The ends lost 10 bases at V and 8 bases at J; junction bases unmatched: 9. The CDR3 sequence: CATFGQGARGYTF. The CDR3 nucleotides are TGTGCCACCTTCGGACAGGGGGCTAGAGGCTACACCTTC.

The V gene is TRBV30, the J gene TRBJ1-1, with TRBD1 as a possible D gene (6 bases). V was pared by 5 bases and J by 0 bases, with 19 bases between. Germline loops: CDR1 GTSNPN, CDR2 SVGIG (reference sequence). The CDR3 sequence is 16 residues long. The CDR3 is CAWGRQASFMNTEAFF. CDR3 bases: TGTGCCTGGGGGAGACAGGCGTCGTTCATGAACACTGAAGCTTTCTTT.

The V call is TRBV27, the J call TRBJ1-5; no firm D call. V lost 0 bases and J 3 bases, leaving 9 bases between the germline ends. The CDR3 covers 15 residues. Per germline, CDR1 MNHEY and CDR2 SMNVEV (reference sequence). CDR3 nucleotide sequence: TGTGCCAGCAGTTTATCGTCCGGGATCAATCAGCCCCAGCATTTT. Residues: CASSLSSGINQPQHF.